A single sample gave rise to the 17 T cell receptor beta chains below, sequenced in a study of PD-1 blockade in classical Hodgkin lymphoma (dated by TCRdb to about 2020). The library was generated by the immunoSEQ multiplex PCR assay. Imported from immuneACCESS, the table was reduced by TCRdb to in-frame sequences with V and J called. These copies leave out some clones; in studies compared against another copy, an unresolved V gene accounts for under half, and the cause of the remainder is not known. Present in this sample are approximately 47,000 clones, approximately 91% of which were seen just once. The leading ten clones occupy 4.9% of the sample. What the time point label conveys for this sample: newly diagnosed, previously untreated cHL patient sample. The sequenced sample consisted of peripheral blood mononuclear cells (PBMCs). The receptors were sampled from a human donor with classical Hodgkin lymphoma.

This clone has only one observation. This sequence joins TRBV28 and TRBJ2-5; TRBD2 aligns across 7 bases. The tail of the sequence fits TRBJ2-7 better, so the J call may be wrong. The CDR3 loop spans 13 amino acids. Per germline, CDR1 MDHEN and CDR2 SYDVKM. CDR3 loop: CASRAGPTYEQYF. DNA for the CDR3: TGTGCCAGCAGAGCGGGGCCTACCTACGAGCAGTACTTC.

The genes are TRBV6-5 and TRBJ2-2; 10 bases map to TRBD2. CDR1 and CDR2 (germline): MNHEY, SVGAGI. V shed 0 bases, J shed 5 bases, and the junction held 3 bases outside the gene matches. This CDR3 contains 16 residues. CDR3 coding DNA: TGTGCCAGCAGTTACTCTAGCGGGAGGCTTACCGGGGAGCTGTTTTTT. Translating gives CASSYSSGRLTGELFF.

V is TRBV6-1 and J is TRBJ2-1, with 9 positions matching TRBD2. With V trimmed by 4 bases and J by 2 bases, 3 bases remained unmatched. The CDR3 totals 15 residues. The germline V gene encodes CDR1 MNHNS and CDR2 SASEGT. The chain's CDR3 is CASSVGLAAYNEQFF. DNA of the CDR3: TGTGCCAGCAGTGTGGGACTAGCAGCCTACAATGAGCAGTTCTTC.

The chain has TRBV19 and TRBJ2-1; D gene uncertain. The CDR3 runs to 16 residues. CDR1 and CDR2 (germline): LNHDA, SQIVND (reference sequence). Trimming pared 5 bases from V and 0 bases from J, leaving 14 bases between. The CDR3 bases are TGTGCCAGTAGTTTCGACATATTTAGCTCCTACAATGAGCAGTTCTTC. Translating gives CASSFDIFSSYNEQFF.

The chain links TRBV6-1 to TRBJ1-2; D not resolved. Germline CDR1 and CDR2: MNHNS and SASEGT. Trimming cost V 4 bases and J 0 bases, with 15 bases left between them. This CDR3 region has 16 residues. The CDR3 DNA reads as TGTGCCAGCAGTGGGTACTCGGACGGAGCTAACTATGGCTACACCTTC. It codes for CASSGYSDGANYGYTF.

CDR3 DNA: TGTGCCAGCAGCGCCAGGACTAGCGGGAGGGAGGACACCGGGGAGCTGTTTTTT. Its protein is CASSARTSGREDTGELFF. This chain connects TRBV9 to TRBJ2-2; 15 nucleotides line up with TRBD2. V shed 3 bases and J 3 bases; nucleotides not matched to a gene: 6. This CDR3 has 18 amino acids. The V gene's germline CDR1 is SGDLS and CDR2 YYNGEE.

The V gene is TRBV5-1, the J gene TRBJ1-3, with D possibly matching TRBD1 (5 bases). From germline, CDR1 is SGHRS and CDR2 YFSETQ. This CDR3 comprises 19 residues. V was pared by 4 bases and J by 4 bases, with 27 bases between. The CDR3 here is CASSLSPGAGRFGGNTIYF. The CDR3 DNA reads TGCGCCAGCAGCCTATCTCCAGGAGCAGGGAGGTTTGGCGGAAACACCATATATTTT.

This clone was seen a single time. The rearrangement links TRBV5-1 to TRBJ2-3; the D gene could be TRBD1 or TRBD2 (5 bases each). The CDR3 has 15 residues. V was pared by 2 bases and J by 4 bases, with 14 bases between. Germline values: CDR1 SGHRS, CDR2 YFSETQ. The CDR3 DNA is TGCGCCAGCAGCTTTAGTGGGGCCGGGGCAGATACGCAGTATTTT. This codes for CASSFSGAGADTQYF.

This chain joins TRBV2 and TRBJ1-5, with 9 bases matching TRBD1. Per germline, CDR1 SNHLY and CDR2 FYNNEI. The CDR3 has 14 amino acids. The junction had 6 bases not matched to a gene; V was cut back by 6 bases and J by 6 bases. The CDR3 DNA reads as TGTGCCAGCAGCGGACAGGGGTGGGGTCAGCCCCAGCATTTT. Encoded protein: CASSGQGWGQPQHF.

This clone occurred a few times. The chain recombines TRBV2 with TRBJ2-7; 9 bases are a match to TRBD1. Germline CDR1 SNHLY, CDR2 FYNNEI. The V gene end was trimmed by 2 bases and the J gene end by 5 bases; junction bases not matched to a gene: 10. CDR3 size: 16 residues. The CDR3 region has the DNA TGTGCCAGCAGTGAACTTACAGGGGGCTCTCTGAACGAGCAGTACGTC. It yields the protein CASSELTGGSLNEQYV.

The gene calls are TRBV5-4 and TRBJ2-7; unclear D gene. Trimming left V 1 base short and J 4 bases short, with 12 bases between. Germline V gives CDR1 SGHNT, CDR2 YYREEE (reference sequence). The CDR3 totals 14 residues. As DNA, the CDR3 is TGTGCCAGCAGCTTGTCTCACATCACTTACGAGCAGTACTTC. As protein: CASSLSHITYEQYF.

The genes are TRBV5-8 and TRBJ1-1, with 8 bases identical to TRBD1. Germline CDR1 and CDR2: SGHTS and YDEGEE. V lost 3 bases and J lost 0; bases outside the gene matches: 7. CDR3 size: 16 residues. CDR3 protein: CASSWDRLNMNTEAFF. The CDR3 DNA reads TGTGCCAGCAGCTGGGACAGGCTTAACATGAACACTGAAGCTTTCTTT.

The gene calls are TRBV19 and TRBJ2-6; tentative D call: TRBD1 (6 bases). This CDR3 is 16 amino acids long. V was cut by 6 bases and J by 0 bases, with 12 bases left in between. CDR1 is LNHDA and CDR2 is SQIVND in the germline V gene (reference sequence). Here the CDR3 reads CASSDRLRSGANVLTF. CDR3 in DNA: TGTGCCAGTAGCGACAGGTTGCGCTCTGGGGCCAACGTCCTGACTTTC.

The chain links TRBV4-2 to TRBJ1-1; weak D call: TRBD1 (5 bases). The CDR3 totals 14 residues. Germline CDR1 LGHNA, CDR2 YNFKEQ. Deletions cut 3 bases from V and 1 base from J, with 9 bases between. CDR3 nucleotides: TGTGCCAGCAGCCACCTTGACAGGAACACTGAAGCTTTCTTT. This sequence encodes CASSHLDRNTEAFF.

CDR3 sequence: CASSIREDTYNEQFF. The DNA for the CDR3 is TGTGCCAGTAGTATCCGGGAGGACACGTACAATGAGCAGTTCTTC. The rearrangement joins TRBV19 to TRBJ2-1; 7 positions agree with TRBD2. V gave up 3 bases and J gave up 4 bases; unmatched junction bases: 6. Germline V gene sequence: CDR1 LNHDA, CDR2 SQIVND (reference sequence). The CDR3 has 15 amino acids.

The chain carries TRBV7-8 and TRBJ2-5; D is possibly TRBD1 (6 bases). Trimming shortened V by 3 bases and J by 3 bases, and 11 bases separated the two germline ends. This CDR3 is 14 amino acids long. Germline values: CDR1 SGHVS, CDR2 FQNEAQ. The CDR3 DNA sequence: TGTGCCAGCAGCTTCGGGGCAGGGGAAGAGACCCAGTACTTC. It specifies CASSFGAGEETQYF.

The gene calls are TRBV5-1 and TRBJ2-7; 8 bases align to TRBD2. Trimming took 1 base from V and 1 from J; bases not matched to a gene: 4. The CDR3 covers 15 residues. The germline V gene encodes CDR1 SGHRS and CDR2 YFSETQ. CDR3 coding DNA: TGCGCCAGCAGCTTGCCGTCTAGCGGGTCCTACGAGCAGTACTTC. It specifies CASSLPSSGSYEQYF.